This TCR beta chain was recovered during a study of radiation and T cells in renal cell carcinoma. Across the study: Nephrectomy followed 15 Gy stereotactic body radiation by 4 weeks. Study results and caveats: Top tumor clonotypes rose in blood 2 weeks post-radiation, then contracted. Baseline intratumoral clonotype presence is unknown without pretreatment biopsies.

Points on this clone: No antigen is known for it.

Assay used: immunoSEQ multiplex PCR; TCRdb lists only in-frame clones, some missing. The top ten clones hold around 42% of a sample with about 21,000 clones, roughly 80% of them seen once. CDR3 size: 14 residues. Germline CDR1 is SQVTM and CDR2 is ANQGSEA. Trimming stripped 5 bases from V and 3 bases from J, with 16 bases between. The time point was: baseline pretreatment blood. The treatment: 15 Gy SBRT to primary tumor, nephrectomy 4 weeks later. This sequence was found in a man in his sixties with renal cell carcinoma. This material consisted of blood, taken from a patient whose treatment included radiotherapy and nephrectomy. The chain combines TRBV29-1 with TRBJ2-5, with D perhaps matching TRBD2 (6 bases). CDR3 amino acids: CSVLRLVGKETQYF. The CDR3 coding sequence is TGCAGCGTTCTCCGACTAGTGGGGAAAGAGACCCAGTACTTC.